The 2 T cell receptor beta chains listed next were all sequenced from one sample in a study of cytomegalovirus exposure and HLA in healthy donors. A multiplex PCR was run with 60 Vbeta primers and 13 Jbeta primers. Sequenced by immunoSEQ multiplex PCR; TCRdb stores in-frame clones only, minus some. The table records roughly 190,000 clones, 85% to 90% of them present only once. Material for sequencing was PBMCs. Receptors were obtained from a man aged 30-40 years in good health and CMV-seronegative.

The chain uses TRBV30 and TRBJ1-4, with D unresolved. Germline V gene data show CDR1 as GTSNPN and CDR2 as SVGIG (reference sequence). CDR3 size: 16 residues. Between the trimmed V and J ends, which lost 2 bases and 1 base, there was a span of 14 bases. The CDR3 bases are TGTGCCTGGAGTAGAGGATCCTTAGTAACTAATGAAAAACTGTTTTTT. It yields the protein CAWSRGSLVTNEKLFF.

This chain connects TRBV19 to TRBJ1-4, with D possibly matching TRBD1 (6 bases). The length of the CDR3 is 15 residues. Trimming shortened V by 5 bases and J by 5 bases, and 15 bases separated the two germline ends. Germline loops: CDR1 LNHDA, CDR2 SQIVND (reference sequence). This CDR3 reads CASSRITGLNEKLFF. In nucleotides, the CDR3 is TGTGCCAGTAGTCGAATCACAGGGCTGAATGAAAAACTGTTTTTT.